What follows is one T cell receptor beta chain and its context. Repertoires were generated with immunoSEQ multiplex PCR, while TCRdb's copy carries only in-frame clones and drops some. The sample holds around 250,000 clones, 80% to 90% seen once. This record comes from a study of blood T cell repertoires in COVID-19. Study context: The United States, Italy and Spain were the sources of the acute and convalescent COVID-19 samples.

Participant reports of clinical history set cohort assignment. The clonotype was recovered from a woman aged 50 to 60 who had recovered from COVID-19. The source material was PBMCs or T cells enriched from blood (not recorded which).

CDR3 amino acids: CASSLTDHNSPLHF. CDR3 DNA sequence: TGCGCCAGCAGCTTGACAGATCATAATTCACCCCTCCACTTT. The chain has TRBV5-1 and TRBJ1-6; D unresolved. CDR1 and CDR2 (germline): SGHRS, YFSETQ. CDR3 length equals 14 residues. Trimming removed 1 base at V and 5 bases at J, with 7 bases between. Variable domain in full (rest from reference TRBV5-1 and TRBJ1-6): KAGVTQTPRYLIKTRGQQVTLSCSPISGHRSVSWYQQTPGQGLQFLFEYFSETQRNKGNFPGRFSGRQFSNSRSEMNVSTLELGDSALYLCASSLTDHNSPLHFGNGTRLTVT.